These 19 T cell receptor beta chains were all obtained from the same sample, sequenced in a study of cytotoxic CD8 clonotypes in ibrutinib-treated CLL. This table comes from immunoSEQ multiplex PCR, and its TCRdb copy is limited to in-frame clones, with some not included. The profile shows roughly 23,000 clones, approximately 77% of them singletons. Here the sequenced sample was PBMCs, taken before ibrutinib treatment. All receptors derive from a human donor with chronic lymphocytic leukemia.

The chain couples TRBV9 to TRBJ2-1; 8 nucleotides agree with TRBD2. The length of the CDR3 is 15 residues. Unmatched junction bases numbered 5, after V lost 2 bases and J lost 4 bases. Per the germline V gene, CDR1 is SGDLS and CDR2 is YYNGEE. The CDR3 sequence: CASSVEAGAYNEQFF. As DNA, the CDR3 is TGTGCCAGCAGCGTCGAAGCGGGAGCTTACAATGAGCAGTTCTTC.

J is TRBJ2-6 and V is TRBV27; tentative D call: TRBD1 (6 bases). Germline loops: CDR1 MNHEY, CDR2 SMNVEV (reference sequence). CDR3 length equals 18 residues. Trimming took off 5 bases at V and 4 bases at J, with 21 bases between the two ends. CDR3 in DNA: TGTGCCAGCAGTCCTCCTATGAGGCAGGGGCGAGGGGCCAACGTCCTGACTTTC. Its translation is CASSPPMRQGRGANVLTF.

The chain employs TRBV6-6 and TRBJ1-1, with TRBD1 as a possible D gene (5 bases). The germline gives CDR1 MNHNY, CDR2 SVGAGI (reference sequence). With 3 bases removed from V and 5 bases from J, the gap between germline ends came to 16 bases. This CDR3 is built from 15 residues. The CDR3 here is CASSYIGVWGTEAFF. The CDR3 DNA reads TGTGCCAGCAGTTATATAGGGGTTTGGGGGACTGAAGCTTTCTTT.

The J gene is TRBJ1-4, the V gene TRBV5-6, with a possible D match to TRBD1 (6 bases). In germline, CDR1 is SGHDT, CDR2 YYEEEE. Trimming pared 2 bases from V and 0 bases from J, leaving 11 bases between. This CDR3 comprises 16 residues. The CDR3 loop is CASSFPRGATNEKLFF. The DNA of the CDR3 is TGTGCCAGCAGCTTCCCCAGGGGTGCAACTAATGAAAAACTGTTTTTT. The full variable domain, its missing parts supplied by reference TRBV5-6 and TRBJ1-4, is DAGVTQSPTHLIKTRGQQVTLRCSPKSGHDTVSWYQQALGQGPQFIFQYYEEEERQRGNFPDRFSGHQFPNYSSELNVNALLLGDSALYLCASSFPRGATNEKLFFGSGTQLSVL.

A few counts support this clone. V usage is TRBV30 and J usage is TRBJ1-4, with D perhaps matching TRBD1 (5 bases). The CDR3 contains 15 residues. V was cut by 2 bases and J by 10 bases, with 20 bases left in between. Germline values: CDR1 GTSNPN, CDR2 SVGIG (reference sequence). Here the CDR3 DNA reads TGTGCCTGGAGTTCGGGGACGGCCTTGTTTGGAAAACTGTTTTTT. It yields the protein CAWSSGTALFGKLFF. The whole variable domain, filled in from reference TRBV30 and TRBJ1-4, reads SQTIHQWPATLVQPVGSPLSLECTVEGTSNPNLYWYRQAAGRGLQLLFYSVGIGQISSEVPQNLSASRPQDRQFILSSKKLLLSDSGFYLCAWSSGTALFGKLFFGSGTQLSVL.

The chain carries TRBV11-2 and TRBJ2-3; D not resolved. CDR3 length: 15 amino acids. Germline assignment: CDR1 SGHAT and CDR2 FQNNGV. V shed 6 bases and J shed 6 bases, with 19 bases lying between them. The CDR3, as DNA: TGTGCCAGCAGTGGGCTGGGTACTACTCTGGATACGCAGTATTTT. This encodes CASSGLGTTLDTQYF.

The chain is built from TRBV11-2 and TRBJ2-7; tentative D call: TRBD1 (5 bases). Per germline, CDR1 SGHAT and CDR2 FQNNGV. The CDR3 runs to 14 residues. V lost 0 bases and J lost 6, with 12 bases in between. The CDR3 protein is CASSLDVRGSEQYF. The CDR3 region has the DNA TGTGCCAGCAGCTTAGATGTTAGGGGTAGCGAGCAGTACTTC.

The chain carries TRBV27 and TRBJ2-3; 9 nucleotides line up with TRBD2. The junction had 16 bases not matched to a gene; V was cut back by 6 bases and J by 6 bases. Germline CDR1 MNHEY, CDR2 SMNVEV (reference sequence). CDR3 length equals 17 residues. CDR3 DNA sequence: TGTGCCAGCAGCCCAAGGTCAGCGGGGGGTCTCTCGGATACGCAGTATTTT. Translation: CASSPRSAGGLSDTQYF.

CDR3 in amino acids: CASSLELYQPQHF. The CDR3 DNA sequence: TGTGCCAGCAGCTTAGAGCTTTATCAGCCCCAGCATTTT. The chain couples TRBV7-2 to TRBJ1-5; no firm D call. The CDR3 has 13 residues. V was cut by 1 base and J by 5 bases, with 6 bases left in between. Germline CDR1 reads SGHTA; CDR2 reads FQGNSA.

About this clone: The germline gene is not matched at one end of the junction; a read error may be the cause. V is TRBV7-7 and J is TRBJ2-7; the D gene is possibly TRBD2 (6 bases). The germline gives CDR1 SSHAT, CDR2 FNYEAQ (reference sequence). There are 14 residues in the CDR3. CDR3 sequence reads: CASSPGRGSYEQYF. The CDR3 coding sequence is TGTGCTAGCAGCCCGGGACGGGGGTCCTACGAGCAGTACTTC.

V gene TRBV6-1 combines with J gene TRBJ1-1; D might be TRBD1 (5 bases). V was pared by 7 bases and J by 1 base, with 16 bases between. CDR3 length equals 15 residues. The germline gives CDR1 MNHNS, CDR2 SASEGT. The CDR3 nucleotides read TGTGCCAGCATCGCGGTAAAGGGGTGGAACACTGAAGCTTTCTTT. Amino acid sequence: CASIAVKGWNTEAFF.

This clone has a handful of counts. The V call is TRBV19, the J call TRBJ1-2, with no clear D. Germline V gene data show CDR1 as LNHDA and CDR2 as SQIVND (reference sequence). V shed 3 bases and J shed 7 bases, with 6 bases lying between them. There are 11 residues in the CDR3. The CDR3 nucleotides are TGTGCCAGTAGTATGACACTTGGCTACACCTTC. As protein: CASSMTLGYTF.

The chain carries TRBV4-2 and TRBJ2-1, with TRBD2 matching over 10 bases. CDR3 size: 16 residues. Per germline, CDR1 LGHNA and CDR2 YNFKEQ. Germline trimming cut 1 base from V and 9 bases from J; bases unmatched to any gene: 9. CDR3 in DNA: TGTGCCAGCAGCCAAGTGGGGACTAGCGCCGGTATTGAGCAGTTCTTC. This encodes CASSQVGTSAGIEQFF.

J is TRBJ2-1 and V is TRBV4-3, with 11 bases fitting TRBD2. This CDR3 has 17 residues. V lost 0 bases and J lost 2; bases outside the gene matches: 3. Germline values: CDR1 LGHNA, CDR2 YSLEER. The CDR3 spells CASSQDPSGRTYNEQFF. In DNA form, the CDR3 reads TGCGCCAGCAGCCAAGACCCTAGCGGGAGGACCTACAATGAGCAGTTCTTC.

The chain uses TRBV30 and TRBJ2-1; the D gene is possibly TRBD1 (6 bases). This CDR3 region has 14 residues. The germline V gene encodes CDR1 GTSNPN and CDR2 SVGIG (reference sequence). V lost 3 bases to trimming and J lost 8 bases, with 17 bases between them. CDR3 sequence: CAWSGQLSVDEQFF. The DNA for the CDR3 is TGTGCCTGGAGCGGACAGCTATCGGTAGATGAGCAGTTCTTC.

J is TRBJ1-1 and V is TRBV5-4; D not certain. Trimming removed 4 bases from V and 0 bases from J, with 7 bases in between. This CDR3 spans 13 amino acids. Germline CDR1 SGHNT, CDR2 YYREEE (reference sequence). The CDR3 DNA is TGTGCCAGCAGCGTCGACCTGAACACTGAAGCTTTCTTT. Its protein is CASSVDLNTEAFF. Combining the CDR3 with reference TRBV5-4 and TRBJ1-1 gives the whole variable domain ETGVTQSPTHLIKTRGQQVTLRCSSQSGHNTVSWYQQALGQGPQFIFQYYREEENGRGNFPPRFSGLQFPNYSSELNVNALELDDSALYLCASSVDLNTEAFFGQGTRLTVV.

V gene TRBV7-2 combines with J gene TRBJ1-4; D is perhaps TRBD1 (5 bases). The CDR3 runs to 14 residues. V lost 3 bases and J lost 6, with 11 bases in between. In germline, CDR1 is SGHTA, CDR2 FQGNSA. The DNA for the CDR3 is TGTGCCAGCAGCTTCGCAGGGCATGATGAAAAACTGTTTTTT. This codes for CASSFAGHDEKLFF.

This chain joins TRBV7-8 and TRBJ1-1, with D possibly being TRBD1 (6 bases). V lost 1 base and J 1 base, leaving 25 bases between the germline ends. The V gene's germline CDR1 is SGHVS and CDR2 FQNEAQ. This CDR3 is built from 20 residues. In DNA, the CDR3 is TGTGCCAGCAGCTTAGTTGGGGCGGGACACCCTTGGAGGGAGAACACTGAAGCTTTCTTT. This encodes CASSLVGAGHPWRENTEAFF.

As DNA, the CDR3 is TGCGCCAGCAGCCAAGAAGGGACAGCTAATAGCAATCAGCCCCAGCATTTT. Translated, it gives CASSQEGTANSNQPQHF. The chain carries TRBV4-1 and TRBJ1-5, with 7 bases that match TRBD1. Germline trimming cut 0 bases from V and 0 bases from J; bases unmatched to any gene: 5. Germline CDR1 and CDR2: MGHRA and YSYEKL. The CDR3 covers 17 residues.